The clone carrying this T cell receptor (beta chain) was seen many times. The antigen remains unidentified. This specimen comes from a study of OX40 agonist ivuxolimab in advanced cancers. Study information: From roughly 23 to 85 years was the age range, with a mean of about 56 years, and roughly 80% were male. Partial responses occurred in three patients (one hepatocellular carcinoma, two cutaneous melanoma). Regarding the study as a whole: Expanded clones belonging to CD8+ T cells outnumbered, on average, those of CD4+. CD4+ and CD8+ blood T cells expanded clonally by week 6 at 0.1 to 3.0 mg/kg.

Sequencing used immunoSEQ multiplex PCR; TCRdb keeps in-frame clones, though not all of them. The sample lists about 35,000 clones; roughly 80% were seen once. This clonotype was obtained from an adult with an advanced solid tumor such as melanoma, head and neck, liver or kidney cancer. Sequencing was performed on CD4+ or CD8+ T cells sorted from blood, taken in a trial of the OX40 agonist ivuxolimab.

In DNA, the CDR3 is TGTGCCAGCAGCCCTACAGCGGGAGGCTACGAGCAGTACTTC. Protein: CASSPTAGGYEQYF. The chain employs TRBV7-3 and TRBJ2-7; the match to TRBD2 covers 9 bases. Germline CDR1 is SGHTA and CDR2 is FQGTGA. V was pared by 5 bases and J by 3 bases, with 5 bases of the junction left unmatched. The CDR3 length is 14 residues. Drawing the rest from reference TRBV7-3 and TRBJ2-7, the complete variable domain is GAGVSQTPSNKVTEKGKYVELRCDPISGHTALYWYRQSLGQGPEFLIYFQGTGAADDSGLPNDRFFAVRPEGSVSTLKIQRTERGDSAVYLCASSPTAGGYEQYFGPGTRLTVT.